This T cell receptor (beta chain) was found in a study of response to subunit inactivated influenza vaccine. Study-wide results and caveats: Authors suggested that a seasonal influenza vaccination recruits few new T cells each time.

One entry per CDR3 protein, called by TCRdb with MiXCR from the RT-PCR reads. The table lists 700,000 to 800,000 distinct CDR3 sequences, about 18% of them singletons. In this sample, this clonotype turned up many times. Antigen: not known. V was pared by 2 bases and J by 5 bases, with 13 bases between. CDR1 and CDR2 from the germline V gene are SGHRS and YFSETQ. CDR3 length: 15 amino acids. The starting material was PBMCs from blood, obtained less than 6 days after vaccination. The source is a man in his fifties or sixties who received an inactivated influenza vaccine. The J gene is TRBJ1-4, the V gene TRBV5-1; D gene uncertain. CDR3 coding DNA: TGCGCCAGCAGCTTAAACGGACGATGGAATGAAAAACTGTTTTTT. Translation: CASSLNGRWNEKLFF.